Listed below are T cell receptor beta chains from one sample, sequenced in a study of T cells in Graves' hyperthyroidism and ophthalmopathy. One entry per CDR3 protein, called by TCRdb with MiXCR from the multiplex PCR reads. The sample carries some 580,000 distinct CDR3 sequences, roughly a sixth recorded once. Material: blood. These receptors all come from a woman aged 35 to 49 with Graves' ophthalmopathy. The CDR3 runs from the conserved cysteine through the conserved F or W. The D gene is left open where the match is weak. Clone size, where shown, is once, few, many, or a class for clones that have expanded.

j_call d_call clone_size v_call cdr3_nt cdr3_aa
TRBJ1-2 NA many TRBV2 TGTGCCAGCATTCTTAGTACGGGGGCTGGGGGCTACACCTTC CASILSTGAGGYTF
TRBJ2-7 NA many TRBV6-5 TGTGCCAGCAGTTACCTAATCGGCGGGCGGTACGAGCAGTACTTC CASSYLIGGRYEQYF
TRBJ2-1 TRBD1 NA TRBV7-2 TGTGCCAGCAGCTTAGTTCTTGACAGGGGGCCGGAGCAGTTCTTC CASSLVLDRGPEQFF
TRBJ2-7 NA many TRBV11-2 TGTGCCAGCAGCTTAGGGACATCTTACGAGCAGTACTTC CASSLGTSYEQYF
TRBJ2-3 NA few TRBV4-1 TGCGCCAGCAGCCCCCGGGCCCCGGCTACAGATACGCAGTATTTT CASSPRAPATDTQYF
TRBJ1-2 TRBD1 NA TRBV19 TGTGCCAGTAGTAGAACCCGGGACAGGGCCTATGGCTACACCTTC CASSRTRDRAYGYTF
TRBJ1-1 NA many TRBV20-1 TGCAGTGCCACCCTGGACGGCATGAACACTGAAGCTTTCTTT CSATLDGMNTEAFF
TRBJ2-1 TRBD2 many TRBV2 TGTGCCAGCAGTCCTAGCGGGGAAATTTACAATGAGCAGTTCTTC CASSPSGEIYNEQFF
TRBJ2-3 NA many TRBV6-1 TGTGCCAGCAGGGCCGTTTCAGGGGGGTACACAGATACGCAGTATTTT CASRAVSGGYTDTQYF
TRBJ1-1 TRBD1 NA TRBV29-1 TGCAGCGTCTCGAGGGACAGGGCATTGAACACTGAAGCTTTCTTT CSVSRDRALNTEAFF
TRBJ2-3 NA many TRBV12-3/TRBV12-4 TGTGCCAGCAGTTTTGGTAGTCAGGCAGATACGCAGTATTTT CASSFGSQADTQYF
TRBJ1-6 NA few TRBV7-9 TGTGCCAGCGCCGATGCCCTTAATTCACCCCTCCACTTT CASADALNSPLHF
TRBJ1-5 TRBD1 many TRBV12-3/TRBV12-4 TGTGCCAGCAGTCGGGACAGGGTAGAGCAGCCCCAGCATTTT CASSRDRVEQPQHF
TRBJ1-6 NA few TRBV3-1 TGTGCCAGCAGCCAAGAATATGGAAATTCACCCCTCCACTTT CASSQEYGNSPLHF
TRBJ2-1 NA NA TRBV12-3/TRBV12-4 TGTGCCAGCAGTCCAGGGGTAGGCTGGAATGAGCAGTTCTTC CASSPGVGWNEQFF
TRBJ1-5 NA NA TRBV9 TGTGCCAGCAGCGTCACTCCCATTGATCAGCCCCAGCATTTT CASSVTPIDQPQHF
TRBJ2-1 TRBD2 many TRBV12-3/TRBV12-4 TGTGCCAGCAGTCTCCGGGAGGGATGGAATGAGCAGTTCTTC CASSLREGWNEQFF
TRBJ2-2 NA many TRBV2 TGTGCCAGCAGTGAGAGGAGGAACACCGGGGAGCTGTTTTTT CASSERRNTGELFF
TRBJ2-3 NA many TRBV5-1 TGCGCCACCCAACTTGAGGGGCTGGTCACAGATACGCAGTATTTT CATQLEGLVTDTQYF
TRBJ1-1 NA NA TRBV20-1 TGCAGTGGGGGGTTAGACACTGAAGCTTTCTTT CSGGLDTEAFF
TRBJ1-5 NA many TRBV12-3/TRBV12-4 TGTGCCAGCAGTCCCAGGGAAATCCCCAATAGCAATCAGCCCCAGCATTTT CASSPREIPNSNQPQHF
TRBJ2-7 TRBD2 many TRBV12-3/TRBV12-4 TGTGCCAGCAGTTTGGCTAGCGGGAACTTGCTGGGCCACGAGCAGTACTTC CASSLASGNLLGHEQYF
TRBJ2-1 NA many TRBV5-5 TGTGCCAGCAGCTTGGGCGGTCAGGTCTACAATGAGCAGTTCTTC CASSLGGQVYNEQFF
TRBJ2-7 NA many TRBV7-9 TGTGCCAGCAGCTCCCCGGATGACTACTACGAGCAGTACTTC CASSSPDDYYEQYF
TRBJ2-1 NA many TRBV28 TGTGCCAGCAGTTTTTTAAGGGGTGAGCAGTTCTTC CASSFLRGEQFF
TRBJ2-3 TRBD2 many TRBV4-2 TGTGCCAGCAGCCAAGAACCCCTAGCGGGAGGGCCCACAGATACGCAGTATTTT CASSQEPLAGGPTDTQYF
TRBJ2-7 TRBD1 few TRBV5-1 TGCGCCAGCAGCTTGCGGCAACAGGGGTTTAGGCCATACGAGCAGTACTTC CASSLRQQGFRPYEQYF
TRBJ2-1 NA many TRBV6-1 TGTGCCAGCAGTGAATGGGCGAGCTCCTACAATGAGCAGTTCTTC CASSEWASSYNEQFF
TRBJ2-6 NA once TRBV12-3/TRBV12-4 TGTGCCAGCAGTTTTCCGACAGGCCTCTCTGGGGCCAACGTCCTGACTTTC CASSFPTGLSGANVLTF